Described below is a single TCR beta chain sequence and its context. What it binds is not known. The junction departs from germline at one end; a sequencing error may be responsible. Germline CDR1 reads SGDLS; CDR2 reads YYNGEE. The CDR3 runs to 13 residues. This entry comes from a study of Graves' ophthalmopathy and Graves' hyperthyroidism. The authors amplified TCR beta CDR3 regions, and they did so from RNA transcripts for repertoire sequencing. After a first-round RT-PCR with HTBI primers, a second-round multiplex PCR was run. TCRdb reprocessed the multiplex PCR reads with MiXCR, giving one entry per CDR3 protein. The repertoire consists of 40,000 to 50,000 distinct CDR3 sequences, with approximately 52% occurring once and the leading ten covering around 20%. General study results and limits: Most expanded clonotypes in thyroid above 0.001 frequency also showed up in blood. Ophthalmopathy cases were distinguished from stable hyperthyroidism by a 13-signature model, reaching 87.88% sensitivity and around 83% specificity.

The chain is built from TRBV9 and TRBJ2-1; TRBD2 matches 7 bases. The receptor's source is an adult man with Graves' ophthalmopathy. The sample taken for sequencing was peripheral blood. The CDR3 loop reads CASGVGWRESRFF. The CDR3, as DNA: TGTGCCAGCGGCGTGGGCTGGCGGGAGTCGAGGTTCTTC.